This T cell receptor beta chain derives from a study of blood T cell repertoires in COVID-19. Background on the study: Samples came from the United States, Italy and Spain, spanning acute and convalescent COVID-19.

V was clipped by 6 bases and J by 5 bases; unmatched bases: 5. CDR1 and CDR2 (germline): MNHEY, SVGEGT. CDR3 size: 16 residues. Original processing methods: How many nucleated cells were present was estimated from reference gene primer amplification. This table comes from immunoSEQ multiplex PCR, and its TCRdb copy is limited to in-frame clones, with some not included. V, J and clone size are those of that table, while D and trimming were read from the DNA. This sample yields 130,000 to 150,000 clones, of which approximately 91% are seen a single time; approximately 2.4% belongs to the top ten. The sequence derives from a human donor in a cohort sampled during active COVID-19. The rearrangement uses TRBV6-2 or TRBV6-3 and TRBJ2-3; TRBD2 aligns across 16 bases. Source material: peripheral blood. CDR3 amino acids: CASSTGTSGGGDTQYF. DNA for the CDR3: TGTGCCAGCAGCACCGGGACTAGCGGGGGGGGAGATACGCAGTATTTT.